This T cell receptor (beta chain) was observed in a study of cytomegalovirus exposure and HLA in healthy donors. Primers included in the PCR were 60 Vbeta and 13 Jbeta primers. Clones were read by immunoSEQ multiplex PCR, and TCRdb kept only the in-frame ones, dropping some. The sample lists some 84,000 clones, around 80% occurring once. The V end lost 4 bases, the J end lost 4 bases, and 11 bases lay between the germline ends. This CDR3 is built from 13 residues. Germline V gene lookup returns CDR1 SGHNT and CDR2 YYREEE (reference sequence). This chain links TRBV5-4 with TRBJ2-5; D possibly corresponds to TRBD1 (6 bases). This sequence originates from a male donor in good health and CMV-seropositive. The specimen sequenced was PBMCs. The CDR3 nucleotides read TGTGCCAGCAGCAGCCCGACAGGAGAGACCCAGTACTTC. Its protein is CASSSPTGETQYF.